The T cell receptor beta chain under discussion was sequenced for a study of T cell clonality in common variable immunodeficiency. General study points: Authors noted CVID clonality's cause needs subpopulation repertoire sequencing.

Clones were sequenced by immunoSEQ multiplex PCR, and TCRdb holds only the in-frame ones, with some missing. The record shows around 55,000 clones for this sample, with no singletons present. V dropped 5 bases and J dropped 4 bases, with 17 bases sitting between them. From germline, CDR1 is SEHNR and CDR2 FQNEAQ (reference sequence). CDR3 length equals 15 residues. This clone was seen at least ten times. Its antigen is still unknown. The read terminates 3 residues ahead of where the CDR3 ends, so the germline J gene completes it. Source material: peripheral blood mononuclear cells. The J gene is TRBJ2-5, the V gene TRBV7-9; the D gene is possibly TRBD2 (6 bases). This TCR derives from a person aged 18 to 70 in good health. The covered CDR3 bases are TGTGCCAGCAGCCCGTCGGCGGGGTCGGGAGAGACC. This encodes CASSPSAGSGET. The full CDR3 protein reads CASSPSAGSGETQYF.